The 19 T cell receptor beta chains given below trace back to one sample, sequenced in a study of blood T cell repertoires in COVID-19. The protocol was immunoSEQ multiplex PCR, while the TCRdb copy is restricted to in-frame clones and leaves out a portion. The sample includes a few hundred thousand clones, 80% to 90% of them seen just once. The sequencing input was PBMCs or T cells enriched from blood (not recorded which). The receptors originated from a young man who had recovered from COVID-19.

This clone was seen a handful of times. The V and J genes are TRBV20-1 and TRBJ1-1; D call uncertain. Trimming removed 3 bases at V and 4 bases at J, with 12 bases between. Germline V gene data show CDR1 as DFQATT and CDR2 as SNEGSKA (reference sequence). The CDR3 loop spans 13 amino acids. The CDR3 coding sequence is TGCAGTGCTAGTAAGAGGGTGAGCACTGAAGCTTTCTTT. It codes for CSASKRVSTEAFF.

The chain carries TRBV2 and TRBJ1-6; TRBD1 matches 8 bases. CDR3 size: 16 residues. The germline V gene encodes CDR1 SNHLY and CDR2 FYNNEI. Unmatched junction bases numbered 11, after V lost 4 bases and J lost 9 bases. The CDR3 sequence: CASSVMRQGNGSPLHF. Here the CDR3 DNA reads TGTGCCAGCAGTGTAATGAGACAGGGGAATGGTTCACCCCTCCACTTT.

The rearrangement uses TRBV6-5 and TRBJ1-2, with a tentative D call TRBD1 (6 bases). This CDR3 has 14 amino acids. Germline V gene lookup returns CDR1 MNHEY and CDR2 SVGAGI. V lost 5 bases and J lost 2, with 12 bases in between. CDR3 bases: TGTGCCAGCAGTACACGCAGGGGCAACTATGGCTACACCTTC. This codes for CASSTRRGNYGYTF.

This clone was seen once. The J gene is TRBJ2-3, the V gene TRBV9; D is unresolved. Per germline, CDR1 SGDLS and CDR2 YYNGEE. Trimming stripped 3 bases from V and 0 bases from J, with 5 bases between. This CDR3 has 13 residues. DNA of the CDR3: TGTGCCAGCAGCGCGCGGAGCACAGATACGCAGTATTTT. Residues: CASSARSTDTQYF. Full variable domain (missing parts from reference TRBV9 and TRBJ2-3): DSGVTQTPKHLITATGQRVTLRCSPRSGDLSVYWYQQSLDQGLQFLIQYYNGEERAKGNILERFSAQQFPDLHSELNLSSLELGDSALYFCASSARSTDTQYFGPGTRLTVL.

CDR3 sequence (DNA): TGTGCCAGCAGTGAAGGGCGAGCGCAGCCCCAGCATTTT. This translates into CASSEGRAQPQHF. The chain recombines TRBV2 with TRBJ1-5; D is unclear. V was pared by 1 base and J by 7 bases, with 8 bases between. Looked up from germline, CDR1 is SNHLY and CDR2 is FYNNEI. The CDR3 covers 13 residues.

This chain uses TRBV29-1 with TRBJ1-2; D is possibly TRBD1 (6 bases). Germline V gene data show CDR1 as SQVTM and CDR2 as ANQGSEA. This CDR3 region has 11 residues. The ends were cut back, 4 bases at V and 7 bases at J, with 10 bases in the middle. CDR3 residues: CSVAGGTGYTF. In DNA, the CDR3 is TGCAGCGTTGCGGGGGGCACTGGCTACACCTTC.

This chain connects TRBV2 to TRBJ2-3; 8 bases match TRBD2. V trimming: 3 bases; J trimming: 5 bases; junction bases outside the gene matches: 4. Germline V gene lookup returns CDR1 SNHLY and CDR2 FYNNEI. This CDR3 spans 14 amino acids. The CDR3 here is CASSDRGGEDTQYF. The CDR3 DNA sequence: TGTGCCAGCAGTGATCGGGGGGGGGAAGATACGCAGTATTTT.

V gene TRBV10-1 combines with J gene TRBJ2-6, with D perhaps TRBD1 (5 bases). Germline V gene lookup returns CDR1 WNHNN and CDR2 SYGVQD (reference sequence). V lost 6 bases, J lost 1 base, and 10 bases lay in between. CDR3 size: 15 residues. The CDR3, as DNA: TGCGCCAGCAGCGACAGTAAGTCTGGGGCCAACGTCCTGACTTTC. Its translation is CASSDSKSGANVLTF.

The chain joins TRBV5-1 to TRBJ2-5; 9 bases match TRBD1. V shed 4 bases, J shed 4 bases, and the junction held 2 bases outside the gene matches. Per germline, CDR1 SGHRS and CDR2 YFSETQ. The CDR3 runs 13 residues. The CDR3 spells CASSMGQGETQYF. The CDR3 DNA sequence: TGCGCCAGCAGCATGGGACAGGGAGAGACCCAGTACTTC.

The CDR3 spells CASKGGAGQQPQHF. CDR3 in DNA: TGTGCCAGCAAGGGGGGGGCAGGTCAACAGCCCCAGCATTTT. The gene calls are TRBV6-5 and TRBJ1-5; perhaps TRBD1 as D (6 bases). CDR3 length: 14 residues. V lost 7 bases and J lost 7, with 17 bases in between. The germline CDR1 and CDR2 sequences are MNHEY and SVGAGI.

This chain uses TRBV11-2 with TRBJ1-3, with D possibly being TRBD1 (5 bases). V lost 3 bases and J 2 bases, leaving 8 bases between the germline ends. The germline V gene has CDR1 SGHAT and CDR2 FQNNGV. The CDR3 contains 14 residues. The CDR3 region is CASSLAGTGNTIYF. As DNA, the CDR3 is TGTGCCAGCAGCTTGGCAGGGACTGGAAACACCATATATTTT.

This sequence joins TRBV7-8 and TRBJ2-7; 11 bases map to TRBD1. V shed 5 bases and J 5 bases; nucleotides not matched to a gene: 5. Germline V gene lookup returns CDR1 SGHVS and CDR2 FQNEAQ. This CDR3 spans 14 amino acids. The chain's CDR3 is CASSPRTGGHEQYF. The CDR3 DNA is TGTGCCAGCAGCCCTCGGACAGGGGGCCACGAGCAGTACTTC.

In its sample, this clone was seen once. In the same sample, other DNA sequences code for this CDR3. CDR3 residues: CASSPQGQGSNQPQHF. CDR3 nucleotides: TGTGCCAGCTCACCACAGGGACAGGGTAGCAATCAGCCCCAGCATTTT. The V gene is TRBV18, the J gene TRBJ1-5; TRBD1 matches at 9 bases. The V gene's germline CDR1 is KGHSH and CDR2 LQKENI. This CDR3 spans 16 amino acids. The junction had 1 base not matched to a gene; V was cut back by 1 base and J by 0 bases. The complete variable domain, with remaining parts taken from reference TRBV18 and TRBJ1-5, reads NAGVMQNPRHLVRRRGQEARLRCSPMKGHSHVYWYRQLPEEGLKFMVYLQKENIIDESGMPKERFSAEFPKEGPSILRIQQVVRGDSAAYFCASSPQGQGSNQPQHFGDGTRLSIL.

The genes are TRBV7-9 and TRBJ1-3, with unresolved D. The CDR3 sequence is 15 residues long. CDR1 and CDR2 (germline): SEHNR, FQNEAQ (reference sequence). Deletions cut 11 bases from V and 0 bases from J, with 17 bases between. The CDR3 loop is CALFVDGLSGNTIYF. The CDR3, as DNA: TGTGCCCTCTTCGTCGACGGACTCTCTGGAAACACCATATATTTT.

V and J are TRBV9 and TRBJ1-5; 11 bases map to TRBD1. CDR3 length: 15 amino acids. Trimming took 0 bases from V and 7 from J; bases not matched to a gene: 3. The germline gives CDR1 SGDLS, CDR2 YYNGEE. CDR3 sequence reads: CASSVGTGGSQPQHF. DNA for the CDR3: TGTGCCAGCAGCGTAGGGACAGGGGGCAGCCAGCCCCAGCATTTT.

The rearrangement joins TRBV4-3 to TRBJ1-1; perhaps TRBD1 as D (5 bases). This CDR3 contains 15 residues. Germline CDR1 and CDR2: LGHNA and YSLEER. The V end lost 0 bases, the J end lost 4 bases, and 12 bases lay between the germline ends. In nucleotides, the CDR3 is TGCGCCAGCAGCCAAGAATTAAAGGGGCGCACTGAAGCTTTCTTT. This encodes CASSQELKGRTEAFF.

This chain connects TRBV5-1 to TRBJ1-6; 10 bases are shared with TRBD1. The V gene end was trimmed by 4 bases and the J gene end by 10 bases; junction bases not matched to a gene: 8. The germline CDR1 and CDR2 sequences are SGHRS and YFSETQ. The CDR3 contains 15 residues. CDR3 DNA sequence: TGCGCCAGCAGCCTACCGGGACAGGGGTCATCACCCCTCCACTTT. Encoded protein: CASSLPGQGSSPLHF.

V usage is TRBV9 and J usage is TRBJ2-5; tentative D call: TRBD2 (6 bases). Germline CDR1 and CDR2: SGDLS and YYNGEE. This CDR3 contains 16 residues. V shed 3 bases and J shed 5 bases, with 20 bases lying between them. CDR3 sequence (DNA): TGTGCCAGCAGCGATAAAGTTAGCGGCTTCGGGGAGACCCAGTACTTC. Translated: CASSDKVSGFGETQYF.

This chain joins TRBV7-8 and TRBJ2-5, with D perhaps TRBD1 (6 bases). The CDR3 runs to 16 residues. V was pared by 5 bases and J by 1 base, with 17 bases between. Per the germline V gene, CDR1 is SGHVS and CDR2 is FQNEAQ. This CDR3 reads CASSATQGFPQETQYF. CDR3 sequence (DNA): TGTGCCAGCAGCGCTACACAGGGATTCCCCCAAGAGACCCAGTACTTC.